This TCR beta chain was recorded in a study of blood T cell repertoires in COVID-19. Study details: The United States, Italy and Spain supplied acute and convalescent COVID-19 samples. Sources were T cells, B-cell-depleted T cells, or PBMCs; the material itself was cDNA or gDNA.

Germline CDR1 reads LNHDA; CDR2 reads SQIVND (reference sequence). V gave up 4 bases and J gave up 0 bases, with 10 bases separating them. This CDR3 has 15 residues. Seattle patients were enrolled while actively infected and followed longitudinally. The protocol was immunoSEQ multiplex PCR, while the TCRdb copy is restricted to in-frame clones and leaves out a portion. The sample holds fewer than 70,000 clones; around 85% are singletons and the top ten take 16%. The chain joins TRBV19 to TRBJ2-1; possible D gene TRBD2, 6 bases. Sequenced material: peripheral blood. This TCR was recovered from a middle-aged man with COVID-19, enrolled during active disease. CDR3 DNA: TGTGCCAGTAGTACGGGGGAAAGCTCCTACAATGAGCAGTTCTTC. As protein: CASSTGESSYNEQFF. Drawing the rest from reference TRBV19 and TRBJ2-1, the complete variable domain is DGGITQSPKYLFRKEGQNVTLSCEQNLNHDAMYWYRQDPGQGLRLIYYSQIVNDFQKGDIAEGYSVSREKKESFPLTVTSAQKNPTAFYLCASSTGESSYNEQFFGPGTRLTVL.